The 12 T cell receptor beta chains listed next were all sequenced from one sample in a study of cytomegalovirus exposure and HLA in healthy donors. A multiplex PCR was run with 60 Vbeta primers and 13 Jbeta primers. Only in-frame clones appear in the TCRdb table, and some are missing; sequencing was by immunoSEQ multiplex PCR. The table includes 130,000 to 150,000 clones, about 80% detected once. The source material was PBMCs. Receptors originate from a woman aged 55-75 years in good health and CMV-seropositive.

The CDR3 here is CASKGNSYEQYF. The CDR3, as DNA: TGTGCCAGCAAGGGGAACTCCTACGAGCAGTACTTC. The V and J genes are TRBV2 and TRBJ2-7, with a possible D match to TRBD1 (5 bases). The CDR3 contains 12 residues. Germline V lookup: CDR1 SNHLY, CDR2 FYNNEI. The V end was cut by 7 bases, the J end by 0 bases, with 7 bases between.

In nucleotides, the CDR3 is TGTGCCAGCAGTCCCGGAGGGAACCCCTACGAGCAGTACTTC. Translation: CASSPGGNPYEQYF. The chain combines TRBV6-5 with TRBJ2-7, with D possibly being TRBD2 (6 bases). Trimming stripped 5 bases from V and 2 bases from J, with 13 bases between. This CDR3 comprises 14 residues. Per the germline V gene, CDR1 is MNHEY and CDR2 is SVGAGI.

The rearrangement joins TRBV21-1 to TRBJ2-5; the D call in the table, TRBD2, was not verified against the DNA. The J call may be incorrect, as the DNA end agrees better with TRBJ2-7. TRBV21-1 represents a pseudogene. The length of the CDR3 is 16 residues. In DNA, the CDR3 is TGTGCCAGCAGCCCGTCTGCCACGACTCCTGACTACGAGCAGTACTTC. Translated: CASSPSATTPDYEQYF.

The chain is built from TRBV6-5 and TRBJ2-5; 7 bases agree with TRBD1. The CDR3 is made up of 15 amino acids. Germline lookup yields CDR1 MNHEY and CDR2 SVGAGI. V was pared by 6 bases and J by 0 bases, with 7 bases of the junction left unmatched. CDR3 region: CASSQGGQYQETQYF. DNA of the CDR3: TGTGCCAGCAGCCAAGGGGGACAGTACCAAGAGACCCAGTACTTC.

This chain's CDR3 is CASTDRDLAKNIQYF. The DNA of the CDR3 is TGTGCCAGCACCGACAGGGACTTGGCCAAAAACATTCAGTACTTC. V usage is TRBV28 and J usage is TRBJ2-4, with D possibly TRBD1 on 7 matching bases. Germline V gene lookup returns CDR1 MDHEN and CDR2 SYDVKM. V shed 7 bases and J shed 1 base, with 14 bases lying between them. CDR3 length equals 15 residues.

This rearrangement joins TRBV6-5 to TRBJ1-1; D is uncertain. The CDR3 extends over 13 amino acids. Germline assignment: CDR1 MNHEY and CDR2 SVGAGI. V was shortened by 4 bases and J by 4 bases, with 10 bases between the two germline ends. CDR3 nucleotides: TGTGCCAGCAGTTCGAGGGTGAGCACTGAAGCTTTCTTT. It encodes CASSSRVSTEAFF.

The J gene is TRBJ1-2, the V gene TRBV30, with a weak D call TRBD1 (5 bases). Trimming pared 3 bases from V and 8 bases from J, leaving 13 bases between. The CDR3 consists of 12 residues. The germline CDR1 and CDR2 sequences are GTSNPN and SVGIG (reference sequence). The DNA of the CDR3 is TGTGCCTGGAGCCCAACACAGGCAGGCTACACCTTC. Encoded protein: CAWSPTQAGYTF. Together with reference TRBV30 and TRBJ1-2, the CDR3 gives the full variable domain: SQTIHQWPATLVQPVGSPLSLECTVEGTSNPNLYWYRQAAGRGLQLLFYSVGIGQISSEVPQNLSASRPQDRQFILSSKKLLLSDSGFYLCAWSPTQAGYTFGSGTRLTVV.

V is TRBV6-1 and J is TRBJ1-1; no clear D. The germline V and J ends were trimmed by 6 bases and 3 bases, with 5 bases remaining between them. Germline CDR1 is MNHNS and CDR2 is SASEGT. The length of the CDR3 is 11 residues. The CDR3 sequence: CASRTYTEAFF. The CDR3 nucleotides read TGTGCCAGCAGGACTTACACTGAAGCTTTCTTT.

This rearrangement joins TRBV5-4 to TRBJ2-2, with 8 bases fitting TRBD1. The CDR3 runs to 16 residues. The V gene's germline CDR1 is SGHNT and CDR2 YYREEE (reference sequence). V gave up 6 bases and J gave up 1 base; unmatched junction bases: 8. The CDR3 coding sequence is TGTGCCAGCACCGCGGGACAGGCAAAGAACACCGGGGAGCTGTTTTTT. This sequence encodes CASTAGQAKNTGELFF.

The chain is built from TRBV7-2 and TRBJ2-7; 16 nucleotides line up with TRBD2. The V and J ends lost 5 bases and 1 base, in that order; junction bases with no gene match: 8. The CDR3 totals 18 residues. CDR1 and CDR2 from the germline V gene are SGHTA and FQGNSA. The CDR3 DNA is TGTGCCAGCAGCATTCCTCCGGGACTAGCGGGAGGGTCCTACGAGCAGTACTTC. Protein product: CASSIPPGLAGGSYEQYF.

This clone was counted a few times. The chain combines TRBV5-4 with TRBJ2-5; 9 bases fit TRBD2. This CDR3 has 17 residues. V lost 7 bases, J lost 5 bases, and 18 bases stayed unmatched. Germline CDR1 and CDR2: SGHNT and YYREEE (reference sequence). The CDR3 loop reads CASETRRAGGPGETQYF. The CDR3 region has the DNA TGTGCCAGCGAGACTAGGCGCGCGGGAGGGCCCGGGGAGACCCAGTACTTC.

The V gene is TRBV7-8, the J gene TRBJ2-5; D ambiguous. CDR3 length: 18 amino acids. The V gene lost 3 bases and the J gene lost 0 bases, with 20 bases spanning the gap. Germline lookup yields CDR1 SGHVS and CDR2 FQNEAQ. The CDR3 reads CASSFSAQVAVYQETQYF. The CDR3 DNA reads as TGTGCCAGCAGCTTCTCCGCCCAGGTCGCAGTGTACCAAGAGACCCAGTACTTC.